Following are 32 T cell receptor beta chains from one sample sequenced in a study of blood T cell repertoires in COVID-19. The assay was immunoSEQ multiplex PCR, and TCRdb's table has in-frame clones only and misses some. The sample lists about 300,000 clones, about nine tenths occurring once. The sample comprised PBMCs or T cells enriched from blood (not recorded which). All receptors come from a woman aged 18-30 years who had recovered from COVID-19.

The rearrangement uses TRBV9 and TRBJ2-2; weak D call: TRBD1 (5 bases). The CDR3 is made up of 15 amino acids. Germline V CDR1 and CDR2: SGDLS, YYNGEE. V was pared by 3 bases and J by 6 bases, with 15 bases between. The CDR3 DNA follows: TGTGCCAGCAGCGCGTCCCAGACAGTATCCGGGGAGCTGTTTTTT. Translation gives CASSASQTVSGELFF.

The chain recombines TRBV18 with TRBJ1-6; tentatively, D is TRBD1 (5 bases). CDR3 length: 14 residues. The germline V gene encodes CDR1 KGHSH and CDR2 LQKENI. V lost 2 bases and J lost 8, with 10 bases in between. This CDR3 is CASSPTGGDSPLHF. CDR3 DNA sequence: TGTGCCAGCTCACCAACAGGAGGGGATTCACCCCTCCACTTT.

The chain joins TRBV5-5 to TRBJ2-1; the match to TRBD2 covers 7 bases. The germline V gene encodes CDR1 SGHKS and CDR2 YYEKEE (reference sequence). The CDR3 consists of 15 residues. V dropped 1 base and J dropped 3; count of bases not matched to a gene: 4. The CDR3: CASSLLGDYYNEQFF. The CDR3 DNA reads TGTGCCAGCAGCTTGCTTGGGGACTACTACAATGAGCAGTTCTTC. The whole variable domain, remainder taken from reference TRBV5-5 and TRBJ2-1, is DAGVTQSPTHLIKTRGQQVTLRCSPISGHKSVSWYQQVLGQGPQFIFQYYEKEERGRGNFPDRFSARQFPNYSSELNVNALLLGDSALYLCASSLLGDYYNEQFFGPGTRLTVL.

The rearrangement joins TRBV5-1 to TRBJ2-2, with a possible D match to TRBD2 (5 bases). In germline, CDR1 is SGHRS, CDR2 YFSETQ. This CDR3 comprises 17 residues. Trimming cost V 0 bases and J 1 base, with 13 bases left between them. The chain's CDR3 is CASSLAGPGGNTGELFF. As DNA, the CDR3 is TGCGCCAGCAGCTTGGCCGGTCCTGGAGGGAACACCGGGGAGCTGTTTTTT. Combining the CDR3 with reference TRBV5-1 and TRBJ2-2 gives the whole variable domain KAGVTQTPRYLIKTRGQQVTLSCSPISGHRSVSWYQQTPGQGLQFLFEYFSETQRNKGNFPGRFSGRQFSNSRSEMNVSTLELGDSALYLCASSLAGPGGNTGELFFGEGSRLTVL.

The chain is built from TRBV4-1 and TRBJ1-1, with D possibly matching TRBD1 (5 bases). The CDR3 is 13 residues long. V was cut by 6 bases and J by 7 bases, with 15 bases left in between. Per the germline V gene, CDR1 is MGHRA and CDR2 is YSYEKL. The CDR3 reads CASSTTQGSEAFF. CDR3 sequence (DNA): TGCGCCAGCAGTACGACCCAGGGTAGTGAAGCTTTCTTT.

The rearrangement links TRBV18 to TRBJ2-7, with TRBD1 identical over 9 bases. The CDR3 is 15 residues long. Losses at the gene ends were 1 base for V and 1 base for J; bases not matched to a gene: 2. Germline loops: CDR1 KGHSH, CDR2 LQKENI. The CDR3, as DNA: TGTGCCAGCTCACCACAGGGACAGGGTTCCTACGAGCAGTACTTC. It yields the protein CASSPQGQGSYEQYF.

The chain uses TRBV7-8 and TRBJ2-7, with a tentative D call TRBD2 (6 bases). From germline, CDR1 is SGHVS and CDR2 FQNEAQ. V lost 5 bases and J 6 bases, leaving 11 bases between the germline ends. The CDR3 covers 12 residues. CDR3 protein: CASSPLAVEQYF. In DNA, the CDR3 is TGTGCCAGCAGCCCACTAGCTGTCGAGCAGTACTTC.

The rearrangement links TRBV5-5 to TRBJ1-1; D unresolved. This CDR3 is 14 amino acids long. The V gene's germline CDR1 is SGHKS and CDR2 YYEKEE (reference sequence). Trimming took 4 bases from V and 5 from J, leaving 15 bases between them. This CDR3 reads CASSPEPGRTEAFF. CDR3 sequence (DNA): TGTGCCAGCAGCCCCGAACCAGGAAGGACTGAAGCTTTCTTT.

The sample holds one count of this clone. CDR3 sequence: CASSRKDRDYGYTF. In nucleotides, the CDR3 is TGTGCCAGCTCACGAAAGGACAGGGACTATGGCTACACCTTC. The V call is TRBV18, the J call TRBJ1-2, with 8 bases fitting TRBD1. The V segment lost 4 bases and the J segment 3 bases; nucleotides outside the gene matches: 4. Germline lookup yields CDR1 KGHSH and CDR2 LQKENI. This CDR3 is 14 amino acids long. The full variable domain, rest sourced from reference TRBV18 and TRBJ1-2, is NAGVMQNPRHLVRRRGQEARLRCSPMKGHSHVYWYRQLPEEGLKFMVYLQKENIIDESGMPKERFSAEFPKEGPSILRIQQVVRGDSAAYFCASSRKDRDYGYTFGSGTRLTVV.

The genes are TRBV19 and TRBJ2-1; 7 nucleotides align to TRBD2. CDR1 and CDR2 (germline): LNHDA, SQIVND (reference sequence). V was clipped by 5 bases and J by 15 bases; unmatched bases: 16. CDR3 length equals 14 residues. CDR3 region: CASSGGRRRENPFF. The CDR3 DNA reads TGTGCCAGTAGTGGAGGAAGGCGGCGGGAGAACCCGTTCTTC. The variable domain in full, with the rest retrieved from reference TRBV19 and TRBJ2-1, is DGGITQSPKYLFRKEGQNVTLSCEQNLNHDAMYWYRQDPGQGLRLIYYSQIVNDFQKGDIAEGYSVSREKKESFPLTVTSAQKNPTAFYLCASSGGRRRENPFFGPGTRLTVL.

This rearrangement joins TRBV11-1 to TRBJ2-5; 8 positions match TRBD1. Unmatched junction bases numbered 7, after V lost 2 bases and J lost 5 bases. The CDR3 loop spans 15 amino acids. Per the germline V gene, CDR1 is SGHAT and CDR2 is FQDESV (reference sequence). CDR3 in DNA: TGTGCCAGCAGCTTACAAGCAGGGGGCACGGAGACCCAGTACTTC. It is translated as CASSLQAGGTETQYF.

This clone was seen a few times. CDR3 amino acids: CASSYTPGFGYTF. For the CDR3, the DNA is TGTGCCAGCAGTTACACCCCGGGGTTCGGCTACACCTTC. The chain joins TRBV6-5 to TRBJ1-2; D not resolved. Germline V CDR1 and CDR2: MNHEY, SVGAGI. The ends were cut back, 2 bases at V and 8 bases at J, with 12 bases in the middle. This CDR3 spans 13 amino acids.

V is TRBV15 and J is TRBJ1-2; no clear D gene. Germline-derived CDR1 and CDR2 are LNHNV and YYDKDF (reference sequence). V lost 0 bases to trimming and J lost 7 bases, with 15 bases between them. The CDR3 has 15 residues. CDR3 bases: TGTGCCACCAGCAGAGATCAAGGTGCATGGGCTGGCTACACCTTC. Protein product: CATSRDQGAWAGYTF.

The sample holds one count of this clone. The chain uses TRBV19 and TRBJ2-6; unclear D gene. This CDR3 contains 14 residues. The germline gives CDR1 LNHDA, CDR2 SQIVND (reference sequence). Trimming took off 7 bases at V and 0 bases at J, with 7 bases between the two ends. The CDR3 region is CASNPFSGANVLTF. CDR3 bases: TGTGCCAGTAATCCCTTCTCTGGGGCCAACGTCCTGACTTTC.

Concerning this clone: The sample holds other DNA sequences that translate to the same CDR3. The V gene is TRBV19, the J gene TRBJ1-5; TRBD1 might be the D (5 bases). V was pared by 5 bases and J by 4 bases, with 12 bases between. Germline CDR1 LNHDA, CDR2 SQIVND (reference sequence). There are 14 residues in the CDR3. The CDR3 here is CASSWQGGNQPQHF. The CDR3 DNA is TGTGCCAGTAGTTGGCAGGGTGGGAATCAGCCCCAGCATTTT.

This chain joins TRBV28 and TRBJ1-1; no reliable D call. The CDR3 spans 12 residues. Germline V CDR1 and CDR2: MDHEN, SYDVKM. V was trimmed by 10 bases and J by 1 base, leaving 10 bases between them. Here the CDR3 DNA reads TGTGCCATCGACACGGAGAACACTGAAGCTTTCTTT. It yields the protein CAIDTENTEAFF.

This chain joins TRBV5-6 and TRBJ1-5; D remains ambiguous. CDR1 and CDR2 (germline): SGHDT, YYEEEE. Trimming removed 4 bases at V and 2 bases at J, with 10 bases between. This CDR3 region has 14 residues. CDR3 loop: CASSVIGGNQPQHF. As DNA, the CDR3 is TGTGCCAGCAGCGTCATCGGGGGCAATCAGCCCCAGCATTTT.

The chain combines TRBV5-8 with TRBJ2-2; 7 bases are a match to TRBD1. Trimming cost V 1 base and J 7 bases; bases outside gene matches: 7. This CDR3 has 15 amino acids. Germline V gives CDR1 SGHTS, CDR2 YDEGEE. The DNA for the CDR3 is TGTGCCAGCAGCTTGCGACAGGGTGCGGTCGGGGAGCTGTTTTTT. Its translation is CASSLRQGAVGELFF.

This sequence joins TRBV12-5 and TRBJ2-1; the D is unclear. The CDR3 is 16 residues long. Per germline, CDR1 LGHNT and CDR2 FRNRAP. Trimming removed 0 bases at V and 2 bases at J, with 11 bases between. The chain's CDR3 is CASGLVAARPYNEQFF. The CDR3 coding sequence is TGTGCTAGTGGTTTGGTCGCAGCGCGACCCTACAATGAGCAGTTCTTC.

This clone appeared a single time. This chain uses TRBV5-4 with TRBJ2-2; unclear D gene. The CDR3 spans 14 residues. Trimming took off 3 bases at V and 6 bases at J, with 12 bases between the two ends. Germline loops: CDR1 SGHNT, CDR2 YYREEE (reference sequence). CDR3 amino acids: CASSWPQVSGELFF. The CDR3 nucleotides are TGTGCCAGCAGCTGGCCCCAGGTCTCCGGGGAGCTGTTTTTT.

V usage is TRBV5-1 and J usage is TRBJ1-3, with 9 bases identical to TRBD1. CDR3 length: 14 residues. In germline, CDR1 is SGHRS, CDR2 YFSETQ. With V trimmed by 9 bases and J by 3 bases, 7 bases remained unmatched. The CDR3, as DNA: TGCGCCAAACTGGACAGGGGTGTTGGAAACACCATATATTTT. This translates into CAKLDRGVGNTIYF.

The CDR3 sequence: CASSQGGGHQPQHF. DNA of the CDR3: TGTGCCAGCAGCCAAGGGGGGGGGCACCAGCCCCAGCATTTT. V gene TRBV4-2 combines with J gene TRBJ1-5; D is possibly TRBD1 (6 bases). CDR1 is LGHNA and CDR2 is YNFKEQ in the germline V gene. This CDR3 is 14 amino acids long. Trimming took 1 base from V and 7 from J, leaving 11 bases between them.

CDR3 loop: CASNPIAGGPGNEQFF. The CDR3 nucleotides are TGTGCCAGCAACCCTATAGCGGGAGGGCCGGGCAATGAGCAGTTCTTC. The V gene is TRBV25-1, the J gene TRBJ2-1; 11 nucleotides match TRBD2. CDR1 MGHDK and CDR2 SYGVNS come from the germline V gene. The CDR3 loop spans 16 amino acids. V lost 7 bases, J lost 6 bases, and 11 bases stayed unmatched.

The rearrangement joins TRBV5-4 to TRBJ2-3; no reliable D call. The germline gives CDR1 SGHNT, CDR2 YYREEE (reference sequence). Trimming took 4 bases from V and 6 from J, leaving 9 bases between them. This CDR3 contains 12 residues. This chain's CDR3 is CASSTPWDTQYF. CDR3 DNA: TGTGCCAGCAGCACACCTTGGGATACGCAGTATTTT. The complete variable domain, with remaining parts taken from reference TRBV5-4 and TRBJ2-3, reads ETGVTQSPTHLIKTRGQQVTLRCSSQSGHNTVSWYQQALGQGPQFIFQYYREEENGRGNFPPRFSGLQFPNYSSELNVNALELDDSALYLCASSTPWDTQYFGPGTRLTVL.

The CDR3 reads CASSYNQGGQPQHF. The CDR3 DNA is TGTGCCAGCAGTTACAACCAGGGCGGTCAGCCCCAGCATTTT. The chain uses TRBV6-5 and TRBJ1-5; weak D call: TRBD1 (5 bases). This CDR3 spans 14 amino acids. The germline V gene has CDR1 MNHEY and CDR2 SVGAGI. Deletions cut 2 bases from V and 6 bases from J, with 11 bases between.

The genes are TRBV29-1 and TRBJ2-5; 9 positions agree with TRBD2. The V segment lost 6 bases and the J segment 4 bases; nucleotides outside the gene matches: 6. The CDR3 is 13 residues long. The germline CDR1 and CDR2 sequences are SQVTM and ANQGSEA. CDR3 DNA: TGCAGCGTGAATAGCGGGGGAGGAGAGACCCAGTACTTC. It yields the protein CSVNSGGGETQYF.

V usage is TRBV9 and J usage is TRBJ2-1; 10 nucleotides align to TRBD2. CDR1 is SGDLS and CDR2 is YYNGEE in the germline V gene. This CDR3 spans 15 amino acids. The V and J ends lost 3 bases and 10 bases, in that order; junction bases with no gene match: 10. CDR3 protein: CASSALGPSGREQFF. Here the CDR3 DNA reads TGTGCCAGCAGCGCTTTGGGTCCTAGCGGGAGAGAGCAGTTCTTC.

The rearrangement uses TRBV7-9 and TRBJ2-5; D might be TRBD2 (5 bases). V dropped 6 bases and J dropped 2 bases, with 10 bases sitting between them. The germline V gene has CDR1 SEHNR and CDR2 FQNEAQ (reference sequence). The CDR3 extends over 13 amino acids. The CDR3 spells CASRSQRQETQYF. In DNA, the CDR3 is TGTGCCAGCAGATCACAGCGGCAAGAGACCCAGTACTTC.

This clone has a handful of counts. The V and J genes are TRBV2 and TRBJ2-7; 8 bases are shared with TRBD1. Germline V gene lookup returns CDR1 SNHLY and CDR2 FYNNEI. The CDR3 extends over 15 amino acids. Trimming cost V 7 bases and J 6 bases; bases outside gene matches: 14. The CDR3, as DNA: TGTGCCAGCAAGCAGAGGGGACAGGACCTCTCCGAGCAGTACTTC. The encoded protein is CASKQRGQDLSEQYF.

The V and J genes are TRBV5-6 and TRBJ1-2; D possibly corresponds to TRBD1 (5 bases). Trimming pared 0 bases from V and 5 bases from J, leaving 11 bases between. Germline lookup yields CDR1 SGHDT and CDR2 YYEEEE. The CDR3 runs to 14 residues. The CDR3 DNA is TGTGCCAGCAGCTTGGGACAGAATAATTATGGCTACACCTTC. It is translated as CASSLGQNNYGYTF.

This clone was counted only a few times. The rearrangement uses TRBV5-1 and TRBJ2-2, with 8 bases that match TRBD1. Losses at the gene ends were 6 bases for V and 4 bases for J; bases not matched to a gene: 8. The germline V gene has CDR1 SGHRS and CDR2 YFSETQ. The CDR3 extends over 15 amino acids. CDR3 DNA sequence: TGCGCCAGCACCTTCATCAGGGGGCGCACCGGGGAGCTGTTTTTT. Protein sequence: CASTFIRGRTGELFF.

This chain connects TRBV10-2 to TRBJ2-7; weak D call: TRBD2 (7 bases). V was cut by 8 bases and J by 2 bases, with 13 bases left in between. Looked up from germline, CDR1 is WSHSY and CDR2 is SAAADI. The CDR3 is made up of 13 amino acids. The CDR3 DNA sequence: TGCGCCAGCCGGGGGGCAGGGGCCTACGAGCAGTACTTC. This encodes CASRGAGAYEQYF.